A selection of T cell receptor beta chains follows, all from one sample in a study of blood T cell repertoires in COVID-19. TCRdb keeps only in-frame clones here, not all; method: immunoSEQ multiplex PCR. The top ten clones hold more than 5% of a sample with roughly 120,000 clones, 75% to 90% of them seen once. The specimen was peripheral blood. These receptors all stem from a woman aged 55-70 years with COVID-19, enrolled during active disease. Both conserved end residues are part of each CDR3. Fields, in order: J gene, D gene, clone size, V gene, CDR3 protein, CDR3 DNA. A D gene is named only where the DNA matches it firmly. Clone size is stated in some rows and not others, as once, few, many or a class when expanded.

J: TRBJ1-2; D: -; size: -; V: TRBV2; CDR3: CASSELGHGYTF; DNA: TGTGCCAGCAGTGAACTGGGACACGGCTACACCTTC
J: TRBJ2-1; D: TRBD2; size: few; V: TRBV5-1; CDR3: CASSLEAGVYNEQFF; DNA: TGCGCCAGCAGCTTGGAAGCGGGGGTCTACAATGAGCAGTTCTTC
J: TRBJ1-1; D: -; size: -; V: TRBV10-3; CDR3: CAISESLVGSNEAFF; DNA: TGTGCCATCAGTGAGTCCTTAGTCGGGAGTAATGAAGCTTTCTTT
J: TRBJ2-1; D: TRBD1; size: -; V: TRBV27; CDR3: CASSLGQGPLNEQFF; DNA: TGTGCCAGCAGTTTAGGACAGGGCCCTCTCAATGAGCAGTTCTTC
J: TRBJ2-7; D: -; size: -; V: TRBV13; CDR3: CASSLAAYEQYF; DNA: TGTGCCAGCAGCTTAGCGGCCTACGAGCAGTACTTC
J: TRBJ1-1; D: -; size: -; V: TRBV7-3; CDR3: CASSSAQVLNTEAFF; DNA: TGTGCCAGCAGCTCCGCCCAGGTTTTGAACACTGAAGCTTTCTTT
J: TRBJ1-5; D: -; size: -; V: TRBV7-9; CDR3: CASSPGGISNQPQHF; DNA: TGTGCCAGCAGCCCCGGGGGGATTAGCAATCAGCCCCAGCATTTT
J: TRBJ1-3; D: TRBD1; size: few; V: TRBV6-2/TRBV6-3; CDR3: CASSRTRDSLLISGNTIYF; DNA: TGTGCCAGCAGTCGGACCCGGGACAGCCTCTTAATTTCTGGAAACACCATATATTTT
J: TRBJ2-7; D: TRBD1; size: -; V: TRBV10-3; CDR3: CAIRPDRGPSSYEQYF; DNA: TGTGCCATCAGGCCCGACAGGGGTCCTAGCTCCTACGAGCAGTACTTC
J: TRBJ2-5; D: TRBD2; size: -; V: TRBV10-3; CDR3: CAIRDGTSGGETQYF; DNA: TGTGCCATCAGGGACGGGACTAGCGGGGGAGAGACCCAGTACTTC
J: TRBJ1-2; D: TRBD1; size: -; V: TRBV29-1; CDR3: CSVETTGGSYGYTF; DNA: TGCAGCGTTGAAACGACAGGGGGGAGCTATGGCTACACCTTC
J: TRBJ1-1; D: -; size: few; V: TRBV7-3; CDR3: CASSYGGATEAFF; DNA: TGTGCCAGCAGCTATGGTGGGGCCACTGAAGCTTTCTTT
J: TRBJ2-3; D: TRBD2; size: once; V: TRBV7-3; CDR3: CASSRLILADTDTQYF; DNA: TGTGCCAGCAGCCGACTCATACTAGCGGACACAGATACGCAGTATTTT
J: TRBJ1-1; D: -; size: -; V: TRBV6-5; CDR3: CASRRGRLNTEAFF; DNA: TGTGCCAGCCGGAGGGGACGGTTGAACACTGAAGCTTTCTTT
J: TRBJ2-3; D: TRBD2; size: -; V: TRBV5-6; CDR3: CASSLEAGVRADTQYF; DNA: TGTGCCAGCAGCTTGGAAGCGGGGGTGCGAGCAGATACGCAGTATTTT
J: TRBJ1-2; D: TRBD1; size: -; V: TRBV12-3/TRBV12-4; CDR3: CASSRDSHYGYTF; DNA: TGTGCCAGCAGTCGGGACAGCCACTATGGCTACACCTTC
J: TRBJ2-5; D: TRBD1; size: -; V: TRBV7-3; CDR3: CASSTTGAQETQYF; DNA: TGTGCCAGCAGCACGACAGGGGCCCAAGAGACCCAGTACTTC
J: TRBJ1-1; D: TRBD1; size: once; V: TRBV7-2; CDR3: CASSSHGGQPIF; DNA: TGTGCCAGCAGCTCGCACGGGGGACAGCCGATCTTT
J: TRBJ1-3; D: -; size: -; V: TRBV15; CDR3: CATSRERQSGNTIYF; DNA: TGTGCCACCAGCAGAGAACGACAGTCTGGAAACACCATATATTTT
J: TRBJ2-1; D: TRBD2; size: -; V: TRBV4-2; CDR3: CASSQDSPGLAGADNEQFF; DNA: TGTGCCAGCAGCCAAGATTCCCCGGGACTAGCGGGGGCCGACAATGAGCAGTTCTTC
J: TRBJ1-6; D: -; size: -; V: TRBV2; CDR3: CASSLANSPLHF; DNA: TGTGCCAGCAGTTTGGCTAATTCACCCCTCCACTTT
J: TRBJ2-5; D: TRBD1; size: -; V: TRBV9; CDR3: CASSVLGQGAAETQYF; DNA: TGTGCCAGCAGCGTATTGGGACAGGGAGCGGCGGAGACCCAGTACTTC
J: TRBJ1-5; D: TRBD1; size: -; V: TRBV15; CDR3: CATSNRGGGNQPQHF; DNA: TGTGCCACCAGCAACAGGGGGGGTGGCAATCAGCCCCAGCATTTT
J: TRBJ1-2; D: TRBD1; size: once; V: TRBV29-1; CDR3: CSAGTEDGYTF; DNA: TGCAGCGCTGGGACAGAGGATGGCTACACCTTC
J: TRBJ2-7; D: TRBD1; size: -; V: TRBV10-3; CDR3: CAISSKGPGQGAHEQYF; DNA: TGTGCCATCAGTTCTAAGGGGCCGGGACAGGGGGCCCACGAGCAGTACTTC
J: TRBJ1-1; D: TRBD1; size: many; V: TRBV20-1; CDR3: CSSTGYERAFF; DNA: TGCAGTTCGACAGGGTATGAAAGAGCTTTCTTT